What follows are 28 T cell receptor beta chains derived from one specimen sequenced in a study of blood T cell repertoires in COVID-19. Sequenced by immunoSEQ multiplex PCR; TCRdb stores in-frame clones only, minus some. The sample holds 65,000 to 85,000 clones, 90% seen once. Input material: peripheral blood. All receptors come from a human donor in a cohort sampled during active COVID-19.

This rearrangement joins TRBV5-1 to TRBJ2-3; no clear D gene. In germline, CDR1 is SGHRS, CDR2 YFSETQ. Trimming pared 4 bases from V and 4 bases from J, leaving 13 bases between. The CDR3 spans 14 residues. The CDR3 DNA reads TGCGCCAGCAGCGGCGGCCACGAGGCAGATACGCAGTATTTT. Residues: CASSGGHEADTQYF.

This clone was seen only once. The chain uses TRBV13 and TRBJ2-7; 13 bases are shared with TRBD2. CDR1 and CDR2 from the germline V gene are PRHDT and FYEKMQ (reference sequence). The CDR3 has 16 residues. With V trimmed by 6 bases and J by 6 bases, 11 bases remained unmatched. CDR3 sequence: CASRETSGGRSGEQYF. DNA of the CDR3: TGTGCCAGCAGGGAGACTAGCGGGGGGAGGTCTGGCGAGCAGTACTTC.

The CDR3 loop reads CAISQTGASYEQYF. CDR3 in DNA: TGTGCCATCAGTCAGACAGGGGCTTCCTACGAGCAGTACTTC. The chain carries TRBV10-3 and TRBJ2-7, with 8 bases that match TRBD1. V trimming: 5 bases; J trimming: 1 base; junction bases outside the gene matches: 4. The CDR3 consists of 14 residues. Germline-derived CDR1 and CDR2 are ENHRY and SYGVKD.

The chain recombines TRBV29-1 with TRBJ2-7; D is possibly TRBD1 (6 bases). The V and J ends lost 4 bases and 6 bases respectively, with 13 bases between them. The germline CDR1 and CDR2 sequences are SQVTM and ANQGSEA. This CDR3 spans 12 amino acids. DNA for the CDR3: TGCAGCGTTGTCGAGGGGGTAGGCGAGCAGTACTTC. Translating gives CSVVEGVGEQYF.

This chain links TRBV13 with TRBJ1-3; D uncertain. V dropped 5 bases and J dropped 3 bases, with 20 bases sitting between them. From germline, CDR1 is PRHDT and CDR2 FYEKMQ (reference sequence). There are 17 residues in the CDR3. The CDR3 spells CASSLPGHVGSGNTIYF. CDR3 coding DNA: TGTGCCAGCAGCCTCCCCGGGCACGTTGGGAGTGGAAACACCATATATTTT.

The chain employs TRBV7-2 and TRBJ2-5; D uncertain. The CDR3 loop spans 14 amino acids. Germline values: CDR1 SGHTA, CDR2 FQGNSA. The V gene lost 5 bases and the J gene lost 3 bases, with 13 bases spanning the gap. The CDR3 sequence: CASSPLGSKETQYF. The CDR3 DNA is TGTGCCAGCAGCCCCCTGGGCTCAAAAGAGACCCAGTACTTC. Complete variable domain (other parts from reference TRBV7-2 and TRBJ2-5): GAGVSQSPSNKVTEKGKDVELRCDPISGHTALYWYRQSLGQGLEFLIYFQGNSAPDKSGLPSDRFSAERTGGSVSTLTIQRTQQEDSAVYLCASSPLGSKETQYFGPGTRLLVL.

The V gene is TRBV28, the J gene TRBJ1-1; maybe TRBD1 (5 bases). Trimming left V 6 bases short and J 1 base short, with 9 bases between. The V gene's germline CDR1 is MDHEN and CDR2 SYDVKM. CDR3 length: 13 amino acids. The CDR3 reads CASSLTENTEAFF. The CDR3 nucleotides read TGTGCCAGCAGCCTGACAGAGAACACTGAAGCTTTCTTT.

Concerning this clone: Germline and junction disagree at one end, which may indicate a read error. The chain joins TRBV7-9 to TRBJ1-3, with TRBD1 matching over 10 bases. The CDR3 covers 14 residues. Per the germline V gene, CDR1 is SEHNR and CDR2 is FQNEAQ (reference sequence). This chain's CDR3 is CASSLGTGGYPDHF. The CDR3, as DNA: TGTGCCAGCAGCTTAGGGACAGGGGGTTACCCCGACCATTTT.

The chain is built from TRBV19 and TRBJ2-7; TRBD2 aligns across 9 bases. The CDR3 consists of 14 residues. The V segment lost 6 bases and the J segment 4 bases; nucleotides outside the gene matches: 7. Germline V gives CDR1 LNHDA, CDR2 SQIVND (reference sequence). CDR3 DNA: TGTGCCAGTAGCGCTCTAGCGGGGAGATACGAGCAGTACTTC. It yields the protein CASSALAGRYEQYF.

The chain has TRBV6-4 and TRBJ1-1, with D perhaps matching TRBD1 (6 bases). CDR3 length equals 15 residues. Trimming removed 5 bases from V and 0 bases from J, with 13 bases in between. The germline V gene has CDR1 MRHNA and CDR2 SNTAGT. The CDR3 DNA is TGTGCCAGCAGTCGTTCCACAGGGATGAACACTGAAGCTTTCTTT. It specifies CASSRSTGMNTEAFF.

The chain employs TRBV6-5 and TRBJ2-5; TRBD1 is a possible D gene (5 bases). The CDR3 is 14 residues long. V was pared by 6 bases and J by 4 bases, with 15 bases between. Germline V CDR1 and CDR2: MNHEY, SVGAGI. The CDR3, as DNA: TGTGCCAGCAGCTCCCCAGGGTCGGGAGAGACCCAGTACTTC. Amino acids: CASSSPGSGETQYF.

CDR3 residues: CASSPGTGGLAFF. CDR3 DNA sequence: TGTGCCAGCAGTCCCGGGACAGGGGGCTTAGCTTTCTTT. The chain uses TRBV6-5 and TRBJ1-1; 12 bases fit TRBD1. This CDR3 has 13 amino acids. Germline values: CDR1 MNHEY, CDR2 SVGAGI. Germline trimming cut 5 bases from V and 10 bases from J; bases unmatched to any gene: 5.

The chain joins TRBV7-9 to TRBJ2-2; no reliable D call. V lost 6 bases, J lost 2 bases, and 10 bases lay in between. The CDR3 contains 14 residues. Germline CDR1 SEHNR, CDR2 FQNEAQ (reference sequence). CDR3 bases: TGTGCCAGCAGAGCAACCACTAACACCGGGGAGCTGTTTTTT. This translates into CASRATTNTGELFF.

The chain uses TRBV2 and TRBJ2-3; 8 nucleotides agree with TRBD2. This CDR3 spans 14 amino acids. The germline V gene has CDR1 SNHLY and CDR2 FYNNEI. After removal of 6 bases from V and 2 bases from J, the junction contained 4 bases not matched to a gene. The CDR3 DNA follows: TGTGCCAGCAGCGTTAGCGGGGTCACAGATACGCAGTATTTT. It is translated as CASSVSGVTDTQYF.

The CDR3 reads CASSQRDENTEAFF. The CDR3 DNA reads as TGTGCCAGCAGCCAACGGGATGAGAACACTGAAGCTTTCTTT. This rearrangement joins TRBV3-1 (or the pseudogene TRBV3-2) to TRBJ1-1; no firm D call. Germline V gene sequence: CDR1 LGHDT, CDR2 YNNKEL (reference sequence). V dropped 2 bases and J dropped 1 base, with 8 bases sitting between them. The CDR3 is 14 amino acids.

The chain employs TRBV3-1 (or the pseudogene TRBV3-2) and TRBJ1-2; D is uncertain. Germline-derived CDR1 and CDR2 are LGHDT and YNNKEL (reference sequence). V was shortened by 3 bases and J by 6 bases, with 17 bases between the two germline ends. The CDR3 totals 15 residues. Here the CDR3 DNA reads TGTGCCAGCAGCCATGAGTGGGCCCCTACTGATGGCTACACCTTC. Translating gives CASSHEWAPTDGYTF.

This chain joins TRBV3-1 (or the pseudogene TRBV3-2) and TRBJ1-1; 9 bases are shared with TRBD1. This CDR3 region has 17 residues. The V and J ends lost 3 bases and 2 bases, in that order; junction bases with no gene match: 10. Germline-derived CDR1 and CDR2 are LGHDT and YNNKEL (reference sequence). In nucleotides, the CDR3 is TGTGCCAGCAGCCAGATAATGCCGGGACAGGGAAACACTGAAGCTTTCTTT. Translating gives CASSQIMPGQGNTEAFF.

This chain connects TRBV2 to TRBJ2-3, with 8 bases matching TRBD2. The CDR3 consists of 16 residues. Germline CDR1 SNHLY, CDR2 FYNNEI. V dropped 1 base and J dropped 1; count of bases not matched to a gene: 4. CDR3 nucleotides: TGTGCCAGCAGTGAAGGGCTAGCGGGTGGCACAGATACGCAGTATTTT. Residues: CASSEGLAGGTDTQYF.

The V gene is TRBV27, the J gene TRBJ1-6; 7 bases align to TRBD1. CDR1 is MNHEY, CDR2 SMNVEV, per germline (reference sequence). CDR3 size: 17 residues. V lost 1 base, J lost 8 bases, and 11 bases stayed unmatched. The CDR3 DNA reads as TGTGCCAGCAGTTTATTAGGGTTAGGGGGCGGCGATTCACCCCTCCACTTT. Translating it yields CASSLLGLGGGDSPLHF.

The chain combines TRBV10-3 with TRBJ2-2; D is undetermined. Trimming stripped 6 bases from V and 3 bases from J, with 11 bases between. Germline V gives CDR1 ENHRY, CDR2 SYGVKD. This CDR3 spans 14 amino acids. The CDR3 loop reads CAISRGSDTGELFF. The DNA of the CDR3 is TGTGCCATCAGCAGAGGAAGTGACACCGGGGAGCTGTTTTTT.

The CDR3 DNA reads as TGTGCCAGCAGCCCCAGCGGGGGGTACGGAAACACCATATATTTT. This gives the protein CASSPSGGYGNTIYF. The gene calls are TRBV7-2 and TRBJ1-3; tentative D call: TRBD1 (5 bases). The CDR3 spans 15 residues. Deletions cut 5 bases from V and 4 bases from J, with 15 bases between. The germline CDR1 and CDR2 sequences are SGHTA and FQGNSA.

This sequence joins TRBV4-1 and TRBJ1-2; perhaps TRBD1 as D (5 bases). V shed 4 bases and J shed 6 bases, with 18 bases lying between them. Germline V gene data show CDR1 as MGHRA and CDR2 as YSYEKL. This CDR3 has 15 amino acids. This CDR3 is CASSLGDRPGDGYTF. The CDR3, as DNA: TGCGCCAGCAGCCTTGGGGACCGCCCGGGAGATGGCTACACCTTC.

The rearrangement joins TRBV16 to TRBJ2-3, with 8 bases lining up with TRBD1. CDR1 and CDR2 (germline): KGHSY, FQNENV. The V segment lost 4 bases and the J segment 3 bases; nucleotides outside the gene matches: 6. This CDR3 region has 15 residues. CDR3 DNA sequence: TGTGCCAGCAGCCCCGGACAGGGTTTAACAGATACGCAGTATTTT. This gives the protein CASSPGQGLTDTQYF.

The chain joins TRBV7-2 to TRBJ1-5, with D hard to call. V was trimmed by 4 bases and J by 2 bases, leaving 6 bases between them. The CDR3 is made up of 13 amino acids. Germline loops: CDR1 SGHTA, CDR2 FQGNSA. CDR3 in amino acids: CASSWRGNQPQHF. The DNA of the CDR3 is TGTGCCAGCAGCTGGAGGGGCAATCAGCCCCAGCATTTT.

The gene calls are TRBV6-5 and TRBJ1-1; 7 bases map to TRBD1. The CDR3 extends over 15 amino acids. From germline, CDR1 is MNHEY and CDR2 SVGAGI. The ends lost 5 bases at V and 4 bases at J; junction bases unmatched: 10. DNA of the CDR3: TGTGCCAGCAGTCCACCGGGACAGTTAAGCACTGAAGCTTTCTTT. As protein: CASSPPGQLSTEAFF.

The V call is TRBV5-1, the J call TRBJ2-2; tentatively, D is TRBD1 (5 bases). In germline, CDR1 is SGHRS, CDR2 YFSETQ. V shed 0 bases and J shed 5 bases, with 23 bases lying between them. CDR3 length: 19 amino acids. CDR3 amino acids: CASSLAGPTGPGRTGELFF. In nucleotides, the CDR3 is TGCGCCAGCAGCTTGGCCGGGCCAACAGGACCCGGCAGAACCGGGGAGCTGTTTTTT.

This rearrangement joins TRBV15 to TRBJ1-5; D call uncertain. The germline V gene encodes CDR1 LNHNV and CDR2 YYDKDF (reference sequence). This CDR3 spans 17 amino acids. The V and J ends lost 0 bases and 0 bases respectively, with 12 bases between them. DNA of the CDR3: TGTGCCACCAGCAGAGACACTGCCCTTTATAGCAATCAGCCCCAGCATTTT. Its translation is CATSRDTALYSNQPQHF.

This clone occurred once. CDR3 sequence (DNA): TGTGCCAGCAGCCCACGGTGGGGTGCGGGGAATGAGCAGTTCTTC. This gives the protein CASSPRWGAGNEQFF. J is TRBJ2-1 and V is TRBV7-2, with D perhaps matching TRBD2 (6 bases). With 5 bases removed from V and 7 bases from J, the gap between germline ends came to 18 bases. This CDR3 is built from 15 residues. The germline gives CDR1 SGHTA, CDR2 FQGNSA.